This T cell receptor beta chain was found in a study of CD8 T cells in Susac syndrome. The CDR3 is 16 residues long. The germline V gene has CDR1 PRHDT and CDR2 FYEKMQ (reference sequence). Trimming removed 4 bases from V and 5 bases from J; junction bases left unmatched: 9. Reverse transcription of roughly 0.5 to 1 ug RNA was performed with random hexamers. The method of amplification for TCR beta CDR3 was immunoSEQ multiplex PCR, covering 54 Vbeta and 13 Jbeta. MiXCR, run by TCRdb on the immunoSEQ multiplex PCR reads, gives a single entry per CDR3 protein. This repertoire shows around 300,000 distinct CDR3 sequences, approximately 90% found once; its top ten account for less than 0.2%.

This sequence was found in a human donor with multiple sclerosis. The V gene is TRBV13, the J gene TRBJ2-2; 8 bases match TRBD2. Specimen: CD8+ T cells from PBMCs. The CDR3 here is CASSSHGTSRTGELFF. CDR3 nucleotide sequence: TGTGCCAGCAGCTCCCACGGGACTAGTAGGACCGGGGAGCTGTTTTTT.